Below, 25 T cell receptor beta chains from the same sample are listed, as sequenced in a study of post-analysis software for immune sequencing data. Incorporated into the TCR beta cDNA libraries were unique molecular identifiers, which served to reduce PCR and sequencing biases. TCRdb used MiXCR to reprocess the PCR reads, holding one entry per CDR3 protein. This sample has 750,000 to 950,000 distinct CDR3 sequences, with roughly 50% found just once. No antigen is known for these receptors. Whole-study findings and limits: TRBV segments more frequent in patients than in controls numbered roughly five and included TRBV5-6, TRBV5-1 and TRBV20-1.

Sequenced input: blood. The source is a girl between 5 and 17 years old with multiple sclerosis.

The CDR3 here is CASTQNTEAFF. CDR3 DNA sequence: TGTGCCAGCACCCAGAACACTGAAGCTTTCTTT. The chain employs TRBV12-3 or TRBV12-4 and TRBJ1-1; D is undetermined. V was trimmed by 7 bases and J by 1 base, leaving 4 bases between them. CDR3 size: 11 residues.

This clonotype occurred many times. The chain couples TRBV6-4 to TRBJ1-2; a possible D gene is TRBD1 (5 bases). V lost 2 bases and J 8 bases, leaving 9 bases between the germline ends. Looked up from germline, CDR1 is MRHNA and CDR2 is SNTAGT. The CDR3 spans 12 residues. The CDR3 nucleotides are TGTGCCAGCAGTGACGGGGCCGGCGGCTACACCTTC. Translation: CASSDGAGGYTF.

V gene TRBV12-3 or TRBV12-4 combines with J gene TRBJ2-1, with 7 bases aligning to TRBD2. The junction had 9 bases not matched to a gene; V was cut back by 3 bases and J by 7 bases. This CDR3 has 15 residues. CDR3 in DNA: TGTGCCAGCAGTTTGAGCCAGCGGGATTTAAATGAGCAGTTCTTC. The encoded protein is CASSLSQRDLNEQFF.

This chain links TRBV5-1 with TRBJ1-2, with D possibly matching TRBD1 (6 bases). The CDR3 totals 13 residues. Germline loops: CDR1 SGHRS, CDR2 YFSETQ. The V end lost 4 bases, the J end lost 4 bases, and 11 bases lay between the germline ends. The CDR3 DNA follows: TGCGCCAGCAGCCAAGAGGGGGTCTATGGCTACACCTTC. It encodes CASSQEGVYGYTF.

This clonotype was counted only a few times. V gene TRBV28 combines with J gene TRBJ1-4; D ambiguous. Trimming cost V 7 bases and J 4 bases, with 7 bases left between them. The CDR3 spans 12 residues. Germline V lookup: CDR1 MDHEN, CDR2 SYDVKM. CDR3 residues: CASNPSNEKLFF. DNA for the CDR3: TGTGCCAGCAATCCGAGTAATGAAAAACTGTTTTTT.

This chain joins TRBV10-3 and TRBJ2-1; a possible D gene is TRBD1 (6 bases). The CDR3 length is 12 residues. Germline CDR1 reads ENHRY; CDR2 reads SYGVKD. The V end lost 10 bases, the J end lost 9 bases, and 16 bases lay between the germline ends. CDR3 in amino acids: CATKQGLGEQFF. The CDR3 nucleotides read TGTGCCACGAAACAGGGCTTAGGTGAGCAGTTCTTC.

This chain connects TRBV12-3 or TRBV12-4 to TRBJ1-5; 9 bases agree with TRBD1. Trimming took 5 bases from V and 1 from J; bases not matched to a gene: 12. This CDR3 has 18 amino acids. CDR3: CASSPGQGLLRSNQPQHF. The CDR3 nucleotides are TGTGCCAGCAGTCCGGGACAGGGACTTTTGAGGAGCAATCAGCCCCAGCATTTT.

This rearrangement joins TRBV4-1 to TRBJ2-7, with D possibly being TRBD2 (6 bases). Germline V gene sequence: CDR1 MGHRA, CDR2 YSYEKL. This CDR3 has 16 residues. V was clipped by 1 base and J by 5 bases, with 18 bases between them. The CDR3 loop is CASSQGLAGSWNEQYF. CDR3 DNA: TGCGCCAGCAGCCAAGGGCTGGCGGGGAGCTGGAACGAGCAGTACTTC.

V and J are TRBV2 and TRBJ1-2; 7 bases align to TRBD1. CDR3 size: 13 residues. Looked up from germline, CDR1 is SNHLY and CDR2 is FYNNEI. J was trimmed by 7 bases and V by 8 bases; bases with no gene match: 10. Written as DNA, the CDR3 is TGTGCCAGCGGATGGACAGGCCCGAGTGGCTACACCTTC. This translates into CASGWTGPSGYTF.

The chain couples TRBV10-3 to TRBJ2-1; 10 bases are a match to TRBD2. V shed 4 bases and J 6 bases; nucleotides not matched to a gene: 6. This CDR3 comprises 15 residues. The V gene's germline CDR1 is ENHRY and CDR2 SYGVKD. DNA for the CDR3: TGTGCCATCAGTGGGGGACTAGCGAACTGCAATGAGCAGTTCTTC. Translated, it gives CAISGGLANCNEQFF.

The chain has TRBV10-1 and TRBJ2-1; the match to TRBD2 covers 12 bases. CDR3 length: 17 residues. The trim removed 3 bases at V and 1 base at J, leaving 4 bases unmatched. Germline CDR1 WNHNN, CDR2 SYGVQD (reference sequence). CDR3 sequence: CASSDLTSGSSYNEQFF. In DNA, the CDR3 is TGCGCCAGCAGTGATTTGACTAGCGGGAGTTCCTACAATGAGCAGTTCTTC.

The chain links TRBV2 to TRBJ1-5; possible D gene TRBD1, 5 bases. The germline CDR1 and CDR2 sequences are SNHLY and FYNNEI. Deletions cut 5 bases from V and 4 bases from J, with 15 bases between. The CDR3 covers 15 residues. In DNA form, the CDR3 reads TGTGCCAGCAGTCTTAGACGGGGGGAAAATCAGCCCCAGCATTTT. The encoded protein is CASSLRRGENQPQHF.

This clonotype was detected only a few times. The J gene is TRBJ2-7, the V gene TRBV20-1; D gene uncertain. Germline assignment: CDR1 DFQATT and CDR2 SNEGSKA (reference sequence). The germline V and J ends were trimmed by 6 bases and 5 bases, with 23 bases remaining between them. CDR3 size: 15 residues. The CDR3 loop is CSAATFIRTGHEQYF. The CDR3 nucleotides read TGCAGTGCCGCTACTTTCATTCGGACGGGTCACGAGCAGTACTTC.

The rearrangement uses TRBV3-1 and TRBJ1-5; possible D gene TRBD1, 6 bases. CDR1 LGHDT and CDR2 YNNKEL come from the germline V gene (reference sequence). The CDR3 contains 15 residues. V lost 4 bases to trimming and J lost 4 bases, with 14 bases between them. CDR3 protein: CASSPLAGTNQPQHF. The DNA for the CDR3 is TGTGCCAGCAGCCCTCTGGCAGGGACAAATCAGCCCCAGCATTTT. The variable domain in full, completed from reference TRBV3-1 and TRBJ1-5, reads DTAVSQTPKYLVTQMGNDKSIKCEQNLGHDTMYWYKQDSKKFLKIMFSYNNKELIINETVPNRFSPKSPDKAHLNLHINSLELGDSAVYFCASSPLAGTNQPQHFGDGTRLSIL.

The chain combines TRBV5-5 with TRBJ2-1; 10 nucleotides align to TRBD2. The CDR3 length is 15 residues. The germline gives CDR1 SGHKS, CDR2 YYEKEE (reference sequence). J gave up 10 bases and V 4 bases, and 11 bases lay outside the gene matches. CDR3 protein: CASSSPGAGGPEQFF. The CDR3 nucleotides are TGTGCCAGCAGCAGTCCGGGAGCGGGAGGGCCGGAGCAGTTCTTC.

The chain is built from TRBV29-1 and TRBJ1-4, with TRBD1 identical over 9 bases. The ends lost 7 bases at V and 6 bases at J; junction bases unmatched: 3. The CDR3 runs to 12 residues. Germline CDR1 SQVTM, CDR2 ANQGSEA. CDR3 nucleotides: TGCAGCGCACAGGGGGCGGATGAAAAACTGTTTTTT. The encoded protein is CSAQGADEKLFF.

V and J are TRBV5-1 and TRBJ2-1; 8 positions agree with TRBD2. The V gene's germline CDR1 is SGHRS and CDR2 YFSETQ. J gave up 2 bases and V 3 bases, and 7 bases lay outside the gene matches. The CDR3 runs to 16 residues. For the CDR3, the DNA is TGCGCCAGCAGCTCCATAGCGGGAACAACCTACAATGAGCAGTTCTTC. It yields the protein CASSSIAGTTYNEQFF. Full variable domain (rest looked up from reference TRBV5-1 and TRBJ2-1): KAGVTQTPRYLIKTRGQQVTLSCSPISGHRSVSWYQQTPGQGLQFLFEYFSETQRNKGNFPGRFSGRQFSNSRSEMNVSTLELGDSALYLCASSSIAGTTYNEQFFGPGTRLTVL.

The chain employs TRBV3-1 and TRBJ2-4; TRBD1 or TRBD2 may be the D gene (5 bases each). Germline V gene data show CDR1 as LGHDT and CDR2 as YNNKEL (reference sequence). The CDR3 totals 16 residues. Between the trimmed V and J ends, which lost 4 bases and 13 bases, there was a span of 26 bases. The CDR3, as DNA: TGTGCCAGCAGCCGAATGGCGAGGGGACGGGCTGGGAAGCAGTACTTC. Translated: CASSRMARGRAGKQYF.

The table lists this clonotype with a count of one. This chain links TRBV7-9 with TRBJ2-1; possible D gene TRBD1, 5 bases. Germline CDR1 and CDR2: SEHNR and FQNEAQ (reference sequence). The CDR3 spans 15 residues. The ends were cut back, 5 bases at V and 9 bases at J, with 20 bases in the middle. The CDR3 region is CASSPEALGQTEQFF. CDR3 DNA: TGTGCCAGCAGCCCTGAAGCCCTGGGGCAGACTGAGCAGTTCTTC.

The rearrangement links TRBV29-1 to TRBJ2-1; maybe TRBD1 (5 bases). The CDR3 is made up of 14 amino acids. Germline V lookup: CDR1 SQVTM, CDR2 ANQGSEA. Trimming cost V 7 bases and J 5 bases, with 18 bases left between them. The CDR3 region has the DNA TGCAGCGCCCAGGACACCTCGGCGCACAATGAGCAGTTCTTC. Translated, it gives CSAQDTSAHNEQFF.

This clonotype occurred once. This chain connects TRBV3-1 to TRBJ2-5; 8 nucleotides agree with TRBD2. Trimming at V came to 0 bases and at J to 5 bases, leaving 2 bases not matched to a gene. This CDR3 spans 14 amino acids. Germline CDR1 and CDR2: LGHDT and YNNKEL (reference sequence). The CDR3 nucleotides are TGTGCCAGCAGCCAAGAGGTAGCGGGGGAGACCCAGTACTTC. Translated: CASSQEVAGETQYF.

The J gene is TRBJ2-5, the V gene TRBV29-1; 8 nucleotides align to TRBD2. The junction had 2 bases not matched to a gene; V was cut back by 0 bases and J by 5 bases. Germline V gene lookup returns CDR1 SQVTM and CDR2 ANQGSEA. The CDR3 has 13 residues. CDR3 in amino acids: CSVEDSGAETQYF. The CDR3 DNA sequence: TGCAGCGTTGAAGATAGCGGGGCGGAGACCCAGTACTTC.

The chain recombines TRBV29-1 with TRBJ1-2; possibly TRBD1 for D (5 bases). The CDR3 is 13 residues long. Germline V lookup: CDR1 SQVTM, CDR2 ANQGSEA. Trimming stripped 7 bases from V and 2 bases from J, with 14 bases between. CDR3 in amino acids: CSAYPDRNYGYTF. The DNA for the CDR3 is TGCAGCGCCTACCCCGACAGAAACTATGGCTACACCTTC.

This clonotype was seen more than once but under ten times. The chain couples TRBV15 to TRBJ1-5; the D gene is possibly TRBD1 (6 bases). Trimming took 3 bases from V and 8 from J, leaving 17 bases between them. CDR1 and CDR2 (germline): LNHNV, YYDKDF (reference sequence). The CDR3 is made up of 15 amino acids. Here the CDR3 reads CATSRGAGPVEPQHF. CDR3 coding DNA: TGTGCCACCAGCAGGGGGGCAGGCCCCGTCGAGCCCCAGCATTTT.

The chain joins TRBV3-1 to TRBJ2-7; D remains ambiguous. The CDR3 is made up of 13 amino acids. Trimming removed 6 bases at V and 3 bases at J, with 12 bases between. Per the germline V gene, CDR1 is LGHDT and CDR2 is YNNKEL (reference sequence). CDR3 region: CASSPRVLYEQYF. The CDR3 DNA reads TGTGCCAGCAGTCCACGGGTCCTCTACGAGCAGTACTTC.